Here is one T cell receptor beta chain with its context. Its binding antigen is unknown. Base qualities were left out, and no much larger clone turns up one base away. Patients with a history of autoimmune disease or receiving systemic immunosuppression were excluded from the trial. Peripheral blood for TCR sequencing was collected from all dose cohorts at baseline, on cycle 4 day 1, and on cycle 7 day 1. Samples came from an open-label, multicenter, first-in-human phase I dose-escalation trial of ivuxolimab. Adults with locally advanced or metastatic melanoma, renal cell carcinoma, hepatocellular carcinoma or head and neck squamous cell carcinoma were enrolled in the trial. Before TCR sequencing, CD4+ T cells and CD8+ T cells from peripheral blood were sorted into separate populations. The germline V gene (reference sequence) gives CDR1 as LNHDA and CDR2 as SQIVND. From the cysteine up to the phenylalanine, the CDR3 has a length of 15 residues. Only the CDR3 portion is preserved as DNA: 45 bases, with reading frame beginning at the first base. Clipping removes 1 base from V and 7 bases from J, with 5 as the unmatched junction base count.

Genomic DNA was extracted from sorted cells for sequencing of the TCRbeta CDR3 region. The immunoSEQ Assay was used for sequencing of TCRbeta CDR3 regions. TCRdb stores this immuneACCESS table with in-frame sequences only. Part of the clones is absent; in the studies checked, under half of the shortfall reflects unresolved V genes, and no reason is known for the rest. The sample table contains fewer than 45,000 clones; only one count was recorded for roughly 85% of them. The ten largest make up roughly a sixth of the sample. The entry originates in a study of OX40 agonist ivuxolimab in advanced cancers. Broadly, across the study: Ivuxolimab was a fully human IgG2 agonistic monoclonal antibody targeting the costimulatory receptor OX40 (CD134). Intravenous ivuxolimab was administered to patients every 2 weeks at six dose levels: 0.01, 0.1, 0.3, 1.5, 3 and 10 mg/kg. Among the roughly 50 dose-escalation patients, around 20 had hepatocellular carcinoma, approximately 15 melanoma, 9 renal cell carcinoma and 9 head and neck cancer. In the dose-escalation cohort, approximately 82% of patients were male, and the mean age was about 55 years, with a range of about 23 to 85. Prior anti-PD-1, anti-PD-L1 or anti-CTLA-4 therapy was permitted, and checkpoint inhibitors had been received by around 39% of dose-escalation patients. Three dose-escalation patients achieved partial responses, one with hepatocellular carcinoma and two with cutaneous melanoma. Peripheral TCRbeta sequencing was intended to test whether TCR sequence diversity was altered and clonal T-cell expansion was caused by ivuxolimab. The monotherapy dose-escalation portion (N of about 57 patients) of the phase I ivuxolimab trial is reported in the paper.

Findings and caveats that apply to the study as a whole: Which antigens the clonally expanded peripheral T cells were specific for was not determined. Partial responders in the 0.1-3.0 mg/kg groups had among the lowest normalized peripheral clonal expansion, especially among CD8+ T cells. After ivuxolimab, expanded clones were on average more numerous among CD8+ T cells than among CD4+ T cells. Low levels of normalized T-cell clonal expansion were also shown by some nonresponding patients. Clonal expansion of both CD4+ and CD8+ blood T cells was observed from baseline to week 6 at doses 0.1 to 3.0 mg/kg.

Sequenced here: CD4+ or CD8+ T cells sorted from blood, sampled in a trial of the OX40 agonist ivuxolimab. The receptor was derived from an adult with an advanced solid tumor such as melanoma, head and neck, liver or kidney cancer. The sequence is built from TRBV19 and TRBJ2-1; the junction holds 9 bases that match TRBD2. The nucleotide sequence is TGTGCCAGTAGTATAGCGTCAAGCGGGGGGAATGAGCAGTTCTTC. It translates as CASSIASSGGNEQFF.